This passage covers 28 T cell receptor beta chains from one sample sequenced in a study of blood T cell repertoires in COVID-19. Sequenced by immunoSEQ multiplex PCR; TCRdb stores in-frame clones only, minus some. The sample records about 210,000 clones, about 76% being singletons. The specimen sequenced was PBMCs or T cells enriched from blood (not recorded which). The receptor set was obtained from a woman in her forties or fifties with acute COVID-19.

The chain links TRBV7-9 to TRBJ1-2; maybe TRBD1 (5 bases). V was shortened by 6 bases and J by 4 bases, with 12 bases between the two germline ends. CDR1 and CDR2 from the germline V gene are SEHNR and FQNEAQ (reference sequence). CDR3 length: 13 residues. The CDR3 protein is CASSEDKLYGYTF. For the CDR3, the DNA is TGTGCCAGCAGTGAGGACAAGCTCTATGGCTACACCTTC.

The gene calls are TRBV28 and TRBJ2-7, with D tentatively TRBD2 (6 bases). The CDR3 spans 14 residues. The ends were cut back, 6 bases at V and 3 bases at J, with 15 bases in the middle. CDR1 MDHEN and CDR2 SYDVKM come from the germline V gene. In nucleotides, the CDR3 is TGTGCCAGCAGCCGCCGCACTAGCAGCTACGAGCAGTACTTC. Residues: CASSRRTSSYEQYF.

The chain has TRBV4-3 and TRBJ2-7; 7 bases match TRBD2. The V segment lost 1 base and the J segment 3 bases; nucleotides outside the gene matches: 12. The length of the CDR3 is 17 residues. Looked up from germline, CDR1 is LGHNA and CDR2 is YSLEER. Here the CDR3 reads CASSQAAGLADLYEQYF. CDR3 DNA sequence: TGCGCCAGCAGCCAAGCCGCGGGCCTAGCGGACCTCTACGAGCAGTACTTC.

The rearrangement joins TRBV9 to TRBJ2-1; TRBD1 matches at 9 bases. The CDR3 totals 16 residues. With 2 bases clipped from V and 8 bases from J, the junction kept 11 bases outside the gene matches. The germline V gene encodes CDR1 SGDLS and CDR2 YYNGEE. The CDR3 sequence: CASSVRGTGFTDEQFF. The CDR3 bases are TGTGCCAGCAGCGTCCGCGGGACAGGGTTTACGGATGAGCAGTTCTTC.

The chain combines TRBV7-2 with TRBJ2-7, with 9 bases identical to TRBD1. Germline trimming cut 1 base from V and 6 bases from J; bases unmatched to any gene: 7. Germline assignment: CDR1 SGHTA and CDR2 FQGNSA. The CDR3 has 15 residues. CDR3 residues: CASSLGVLQGAEQYF. In nucleotides, the CDR3 is TGTGCCAGCAGCTTAGGGGTCTTACAGGGGGCCGAGCAGTACTTC.

This clone was observed a few times. The chain joins TRBV9 to TRBJ2-6; D is perhaps TRBD1 (5 bases). Trimming took off 6 bases at V and 1 base at J, with 17 bases between the two ends. This CDR3 comprises 17 residues. CDR1 is SGDLS and CDR2 is YYNGEE in the germline V gene. CDR3 DNA sequence: TGTGCCAGCACCTTGGCCAGGGAAGGATCTGGGGCCAACGTCCTGACTTTC. Residues: CASTLAREGSGANVLTF.

This chain joins TRBV7-9 and TRBJ2-7; 7 nucleotides line up with TRBD2. CDR3 length equals 13 residues. The germline CDR1 and CDR2 sequences are SEHNR and FQNEAQ (reference sequence). V shed 5 bases, J shed 4 bases, and the junction held 5 bases outside the gene matches. CDR3 sequence reads: CASSHTGGYEQYF. Here the CDR3 DNA reads TGTGCCAGCAGCCACACGGGGGGTTACGAGCAGTACTTC.

The gene calls are TRBV7-2 and TRBJ2-7; tentatively, D is TRBD2 (6 bases). Trimming left V 5 bases short and J 2 bases short, with 13 bases between. The germline gives CDR1 SGHTA, CDR2 FQGNSA. The CDR3 consists of 14 residues. CDR3 loop: CASSGTEGPYEQYF. CDR3 coding DNA: TGTGCCAGCAGCGGCACGGAGGGGCCCTACGAGCAGTACTTC.

The gene calls are TRBV5-1 and TRBJ2-7; 7 positions match TRBD2. The CDR3 covers 14 residues. The V and J ends lost 7 bases and 4 bases, in that order; junction bases with no gene match: 11. Germline V CDR1 and CDR2: SGHRS, YFSETQ. The CDR3 spells CASRAGMGGYEQYF. CDR3 DNA: TGCGCCAGCCGGGCAGGGATGGGAGGGTACGAGCAGTACTTC.

The rearrangement links TRBV10-2 to TRBJ1-5, with a possible D match to TRBD1 (6 bases). The CDR3 is made up of 16 amino acids. V lost 2 bases, J lost 2 bases, and 13 bases lay in between. CDR1 WSHSY and CDR2 SAAADI come from the germline V gene. The CDR3, as DNA: TGCGCCAGCAGTGAGACGACAGGAGCTGGCAATCAGCCCCAGCATTTT. Residues: CASSETTGAGNQPQHF.

This clone was picked up many times. The genes are TRBV9 and TRBJ1-4, with D unclear. The length of the CDR3 is 16 residues. The V end was cut by 5 bases, the J end by 0 bases, with 14 bases between. Per germline, CDR1 SGDLS and CDR2 YYNGEE. The CDR3 DNA is TGTGCCAGCAGTGAGGGAGTTGGGACAACTAATGAAAAACTGTTTTTT. Protein product: CASSEGVGTTNEKLFF.

V and J are TRBV2 and TRBJ2-5; TRBD1 aligns across 10 bases. Germline CDR1 SNHLY, CDR2 FYNNEI. J was trimmed by 4 bases and V by 10 bases; bases with no gene match: 18. This CDR3 region has 17 residues. The CDR3 nucleotides read TGTGCCACCAAGGGGTCCCCTGGACAGGGGGTATTAGAGACCCAGTACTTC. Encoded protein: CATKGSPGQGVLETQYF.

V gene TRBV28 combines with J gene TRBJ1-6, with 8 bases fitting TRBD1. CDR1 and CDR2 (germline): MDHEN, SYDVKM. The CDR3 length is 14 residues. Trimming at V came to 5 bases and at J to 9 bases, leaving 6 bases not matched to a gene. DNA for the CDR3: TGTGCCAGCAGTCAGACAGGGGTCTTTTCACCCCTCCACTTT. Translation gives CASSQTGVFSPLHF.

This clone was found many times. The chain recombines TRBV27 with TRBJ1-5; a weak D match, TRBD1 (5 bases). Trimming shortened V by 5 bases and J by 2 bases, and 13 bases separated the two germline ends. This CDR3 spans 15 amino acids. Per the germline V gene, CDR1 is MNHEY and CDR2 is SMNVEV (reference sequence). DNA for the CDR3: TGTGCCAGCAGTAACTCCATGACAGGCAATCAGCCCCAGCATTTT. Amino acids: CASSNSMTGNQPQHF.

This chain uses TRBV7-9 with TRBJ1-4; tentatively, D is TRBD1 (5 bases). Germline V gene lookup returns CDR1 SEHNR and CDR2 FQNEAQ (reference sequence). The CDR3 length is 15 residues. Trimming took off 0 bases at V and 3 bases at J, with 8 bases between the two ends. Here the CDR3 reads CASSLAVGPNEKLFF. In DNA form, the CDR3 reads TGTGCCAGCAGCTTAGCTGTGGGGCCTAATGAAAAACTGTTTTTT.

CDR3: CASMAGTMNTEAFF. DNA of the CDR3: TGTGCCAGCATGGCAGGTACAATGAACACTGAAGCTTTCTTT. The rearrangement links TRBV6-5 to TRBJ1-1; D gene uncertain. Trimming took off 7 bases at V and 0 bases at J, with 12 bases between the two ends. Per germline, CDR1 MNHEY and CDR2 SVGAGI. The CDR3 covers 14 residues.

V gene TRBV11-2 combines with J gene TRBJ2-1; 11 nucleotides line up with TRBD2. CDR1 is SGHAT and CDR2 is FQNNGV in the germline V gene. The ends lost 5 bases at V and 9 bases at J; junction bases unmatched: 12. The CDR3 consists of 16 residues. CDR3 sequence reads: CASSARLAGRLGEQFF. The DNA for the CDR3 is TGTGCCAGCAGCGCCAGACTAGCGGGGCGGCTGGGTGAGCAGTTCTTC.

The CDR3 region is CASSFRTPGLAGVSYEQYF. Written as DNA, the CDR3 is TGTGCCAGCAGCTTCCGAACTCCGGGACTAGCGGGGGTTTCCTACGAGCAGTACTTC. The V and J genes are TRBV7-2 and TRBJ2-7, with 14 bases lining up with TRBD2. The CDR3 is 19 amino acids. The V gene's germline CDR1 is SGHTA and CDR2 FQGNSA. After removal of 3 bases from V and 1 base from J, the junction contained 11 bases not matched to a gene.

The V gene is TRBV7-3, the J gene TRBJ2-5; 8 bases align to TRBD2. The V and J ends lost 2 bases and 2 bases, in that order; junction bases with no gene match: 4. The CDR3 has 15 residues. Germline V gives CDR1 SGHTA, CDR2 FQGTGA. For the CDR3, the DNA is TGTGCCAGCAGCTTACTAGCGGGCGCGCAAGAGACCCAGTACTTC. Protein product: CASSLLAGAQETQYF.

The V gene is TRBV7-8, the J gene TRBJ1-1; unclear D gene. This CDR3 is 14 amino acids long. Germline lookup yields CDR1 SGHVS and CDR2 FQNEAQ. V gave up 3 bases and J gave up 0 bases, with 8 bases separating them. The CDR3 region has the DNA TGTGCCAGCAGCTTTAGCCAAATGAACACTGAAGCTTTCTTT. Protein: CASSFSQMNTEAFF.

This sequence joins TRBV30 and TRBJ2-5, with 7 bases fitting TRBD2. The junction had 0 bases not matched to a gene; V was cut back by 3 bases and J by 5 bases. The CDR3 totals 11 residues. Germline assignment: CDR1 GTSNPN and CDR2 SVGIG (reference sequence). In nucleotides, the CDR3 is TGTGCCTGGAGGGGAGGGGAGACCCAGTACTTC. Its translation: CAWRGGETQYF.

The V gene is TRBV10-3, the J gene TRBJ1-5, with TRBD1 as a possible D gene (5 bases). The CDR3 has 13 amino acids. Trimming shortened V by 10 bases and J by 5 bases, and 15 bases separated the two germline ends. Germline values: CDR1 ENHRY, CDR2 SYGVKD. The CDR3 DNA is TGTGCCACGACCCCGGGGGGGTATCAGCCCCAGCATTTT. It is translated as CATTPGGYQPQHF.

The chain joins TRBV4-1 to TRBJ2-2; D might be TRBD1 (6 bases). Germline V gene data show CDR1 as MGHRA and CDR2 as YSYEKL. The CDR3 extends over 16 amino acids. The germline V and J ends were trimmed by 0 bases and 8 bases, with 16 bases remaining between them. The CDR3 protein is CASSQEGRATGGELFF. The CDR3, as DNA: TGCGCCAGCAGCCAAGAGGGTAGGGCTACAGGGGGGGAGCTGTTTTTT.

This sequence joins TRBV4-3 and TRBJ1-3, with 7 bases lining up with TRBD1. Germline loops: CDR1 LGHNA, CDR2 YSLEER. The CDR3 sequence is 15 residues long. V dropped 3 bases and J dropped 4; count of bases not matched to a gene: 6. Here the CDR3 reads CASSHGQAKGNTIYF. CDR3 DNA: TGCGCCAGCAGCCACGGACAGGCTAAAGGAAACACCATATATTTT.

This clone was found a few times. The V gene is TRBV7-8, the J gene TRBJ2-3; TRBD1 might be the D (5 bases). The germline V gene has CDR1 SGHVS and CDR2 FQNEAQ. Trimming left V 1 base short and J 2 bases short, with 16 bases between. CDR3 size: 17 residues. This CDR3 reads CASSLELGQANTDTQYF. CDR3 bases: TGTGCCAGCAGCTTAGAACTCGGACAAGCAAACACAGATACGCAGTATTTT.

CDR3 loop: CSVDRGYQETQYF. CDR3 DNA: TGCAGCGTTGATCGGGGGTACCAAGAGACCCAGTACTTC. The chain is built from TRBV29-1 and TRBJ2-5; a weak D match, TRBD2 (6 bases). Trimming removed 3 bases from V and 0 bases from J, with 8 bases in between. The CDR3 spans 13 residues. CDR1 and CDR2 from the germline V gene are SQVTM and ANQGSEA.

The chain uses TRBV12-3 or TRBV12-4 and TRBJ2-7; unclear D gene. This CDR3 has 12 residues. Trimming left V 7 bases short and J 0 bases short, with 7 bases between. This CDR3 is CASTKSSYEQYF. CDR3 bases: TGTGCCAGCACTAAGAGCTCCTACGAGCAGTACTTC.

This chain links TRBV7-9 with TRBJ1-2, with TRBD1 matching 7 bases. The CDR3 consists of 14 residues. Germline V gives CDR1 SEHNR, CDR2 FQNEAQ (reference sequence). Trimming removed 5 bases from V and 1 base from J; junction bases left unmatched: 4. CDR3 nucleotides: TGTGCCAGCAGCGCAGGACAGGATAACTATGGCTACACCTTC. It encodes CASSAGQDNYGYTF.